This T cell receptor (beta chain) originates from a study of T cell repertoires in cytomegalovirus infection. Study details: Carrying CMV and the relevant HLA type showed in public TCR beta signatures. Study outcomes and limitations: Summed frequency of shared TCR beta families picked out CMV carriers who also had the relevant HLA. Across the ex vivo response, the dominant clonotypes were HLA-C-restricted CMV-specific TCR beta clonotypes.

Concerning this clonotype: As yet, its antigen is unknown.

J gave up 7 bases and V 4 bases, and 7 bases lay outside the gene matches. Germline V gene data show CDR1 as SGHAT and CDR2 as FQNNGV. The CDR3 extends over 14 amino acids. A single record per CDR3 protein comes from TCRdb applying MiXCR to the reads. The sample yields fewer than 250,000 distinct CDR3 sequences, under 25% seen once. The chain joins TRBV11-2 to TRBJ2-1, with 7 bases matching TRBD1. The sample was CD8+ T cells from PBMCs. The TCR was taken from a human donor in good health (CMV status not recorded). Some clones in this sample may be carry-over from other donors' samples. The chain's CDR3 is CASSSTGNRNEQFF. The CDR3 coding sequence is TGTGCCAGCAGCTCGACAGGGAATCGTAATGAGCAGTTCTTC. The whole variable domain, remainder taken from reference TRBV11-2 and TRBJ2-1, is EAGVAQSPRYKIIEKRQSVAFWCNPISGHATLYWYQQILGQGPKLLIQFQNNGVVDDSQLPKDRFSAERLKGVDSTLKIQPAKLEDSAVYLCASSSTGNRNEQFFGPGTRLTVL.